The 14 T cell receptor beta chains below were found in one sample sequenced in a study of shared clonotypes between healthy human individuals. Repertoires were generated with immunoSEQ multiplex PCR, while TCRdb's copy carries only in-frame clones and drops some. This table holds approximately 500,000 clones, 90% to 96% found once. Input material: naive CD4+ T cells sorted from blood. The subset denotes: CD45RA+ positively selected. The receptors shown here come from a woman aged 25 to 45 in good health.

The CDR3 region has the DNA TGTGCCAGTAGTATCAGGGACGGCGTAGGGGCCGGGGAGCTGTTTTTT. Translating gives CASSIRDGVGAGELFF. The chain recombines TRBV19 with TRBJ2-2; D possibly matches TRBD1 or TRBD2 (5 bases each). Germline values: CDR1 LNHDA, CDR2 SQIVND (reference sequence). Trimming took 3 bases from V and 6 from J, leaving 17 bases between them. This CDR3 has 16 residues.

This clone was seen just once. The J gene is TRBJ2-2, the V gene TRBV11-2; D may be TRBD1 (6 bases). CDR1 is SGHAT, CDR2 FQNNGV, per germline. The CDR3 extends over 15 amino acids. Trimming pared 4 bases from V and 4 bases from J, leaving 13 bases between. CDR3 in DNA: TGTGCCAGCAGCTCAGTCAGGGGTAGCACCGGGGAGCTGTTTTTT. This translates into CASSSVRGSTGELFF.

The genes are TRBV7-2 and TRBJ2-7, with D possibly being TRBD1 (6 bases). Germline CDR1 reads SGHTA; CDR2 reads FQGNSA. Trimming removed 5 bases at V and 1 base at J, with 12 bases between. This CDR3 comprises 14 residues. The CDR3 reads CASSQTGGSYEQYF. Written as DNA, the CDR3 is TGTGCCAGCAGCCAGACAGGTGGTTCCTACGAGCAGTACTTC. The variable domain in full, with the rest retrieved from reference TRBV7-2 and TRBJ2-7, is GAGVSQSPSNKVTEKGKDVELRCDPISGHTALYWYRQSLGQGLEFLIYFQGNSAPDKSGLPSDRFSAERTGGSVSTLTIQRTQQEDSAVYLCASSQTGGSYEQYFGPGTRLTVT.

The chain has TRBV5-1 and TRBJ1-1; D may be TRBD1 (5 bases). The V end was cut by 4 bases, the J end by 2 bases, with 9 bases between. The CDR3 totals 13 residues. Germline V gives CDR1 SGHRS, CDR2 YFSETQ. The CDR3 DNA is TGCGCCAGCAGCAGGGGACTCAACACTGAAGCTTTCTTT. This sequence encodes CASSRGLNTEAFF.

CDR3 residues: CASSPGQITGELFF. CDR3 in DNA: TGTGCCAGCAGCCCTGGACAGATCACCGGGGAGCTGTTTTTT. The chain is built from TRBV7-9 and TRBJ2-2; a weak D match, TRBD1 (6 bases). Germline CDR1 is SEHNR and CDR2 is FQNEAQ (reference sequence). CDR3 length: 14 amino acids. Trimming cost V 5 bases and J 4 bases, with 11 bases left between them.

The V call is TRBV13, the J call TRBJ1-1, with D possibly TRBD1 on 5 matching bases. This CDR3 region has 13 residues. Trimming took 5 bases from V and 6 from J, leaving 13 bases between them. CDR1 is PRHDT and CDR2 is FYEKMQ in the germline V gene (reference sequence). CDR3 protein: CASSPLGGAEAFF. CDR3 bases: TGTGCCAGCAGCCCCCTTGGAGGGGCTGAAGCTTTCTTT. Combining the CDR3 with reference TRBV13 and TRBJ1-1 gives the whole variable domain AAGVIQSPRHLIKEKRETATLKCYPIPRHDTVYWYQQGPGQDPQFLISFYEKMQSDKGSIPDRFSAQQFSDYHSELNMSSLELGDSALYFCASSPLGGAEAFFGQGTRLTVV.

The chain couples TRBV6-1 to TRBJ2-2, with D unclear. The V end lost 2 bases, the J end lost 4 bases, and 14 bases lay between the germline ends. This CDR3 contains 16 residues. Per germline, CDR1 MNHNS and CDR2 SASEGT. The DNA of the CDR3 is TGTGCCAGCAGTGAACAGCCAACGAGTAGCACCGGGGAGCTGTTTTTT. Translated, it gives CASSEQPTSSTGELFF.

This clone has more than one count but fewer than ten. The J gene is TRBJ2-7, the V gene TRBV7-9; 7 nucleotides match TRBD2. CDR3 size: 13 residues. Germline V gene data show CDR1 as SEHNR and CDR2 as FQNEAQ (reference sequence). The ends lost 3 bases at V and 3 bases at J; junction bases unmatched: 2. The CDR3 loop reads CASSFASGYEQYF. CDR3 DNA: TGTGCCAGCAGCTTCGCTAGCGGCTACGAGCAGTACTTC.

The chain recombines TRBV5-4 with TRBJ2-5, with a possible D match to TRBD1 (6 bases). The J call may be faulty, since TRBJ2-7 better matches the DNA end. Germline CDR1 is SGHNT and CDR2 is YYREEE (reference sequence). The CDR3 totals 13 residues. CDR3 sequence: CASSTTGSYEQYF. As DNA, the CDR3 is TGTGCCAGCAGCACCACAGGGTCCTACGAGCAGTACTTC.

The CDR3 reads CASLPRGTGGTEAFF. CDR3 nucleotide sequence: TGTGCCAGCCTTCCTCGGGGGACAGGGGGGACTGAAGCTTTCTTT. The chain uses TRBV28 and TRBJ1-1, with TRBD1 identical over 11 bases. V trimming: 8 bases; J trimming: 5 bases; junction bases outside the gene matches: 10. The CDR3 sequence is 15 residues long. The germline CDR1 and CDR2 sequences are MDHEN and SYDVKM.

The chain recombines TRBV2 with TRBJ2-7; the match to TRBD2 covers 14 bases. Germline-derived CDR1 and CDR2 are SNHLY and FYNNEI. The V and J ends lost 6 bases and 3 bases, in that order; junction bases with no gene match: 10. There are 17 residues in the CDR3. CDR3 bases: TGTGCCAGCAGAGGGACTAGCGGGAGCCCCTGGCTCTACGAGCAGTACTTC. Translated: CASRGTSGSPWLYEQYF.

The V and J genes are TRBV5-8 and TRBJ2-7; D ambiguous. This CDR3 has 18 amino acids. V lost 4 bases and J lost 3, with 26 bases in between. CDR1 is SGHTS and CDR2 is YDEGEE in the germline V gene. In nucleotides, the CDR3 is TGTGCCAGCAGCCATCGAAAGACTCACCCCAGTGGAAACTACGAGCAGTACTTC. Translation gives CASSHRKTHPSGNYEQYF.

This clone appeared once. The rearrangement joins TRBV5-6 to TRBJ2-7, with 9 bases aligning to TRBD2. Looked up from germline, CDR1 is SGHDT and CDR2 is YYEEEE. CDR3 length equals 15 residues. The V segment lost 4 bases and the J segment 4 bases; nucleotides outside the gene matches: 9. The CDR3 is CASSRSLAGRYEQYF. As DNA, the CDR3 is TGTGCCAGCAGCCGCTCACTAGCGGGCCGTTACGAGCAGTACTTC.

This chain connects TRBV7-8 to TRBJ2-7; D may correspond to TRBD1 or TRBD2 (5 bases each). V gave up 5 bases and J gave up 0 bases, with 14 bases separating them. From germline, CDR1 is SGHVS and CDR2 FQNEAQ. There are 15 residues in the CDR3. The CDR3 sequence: CASSPGTLSSYEQYF. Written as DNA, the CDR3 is TGTGCCAGCAGCCCGGGGACCCTAAGCTCCTACGAGCAGTACTTC.